This TCR beta chain was sequenced during a study of shared clonotypes between healthy human individuals. Looking at the study overall: A donor's plate count was three for CD4 naive and three for CD4 memory; CD8 naive had two and CD8 memory one. Study-wide results and limits: In several donors, about 5% of naive CD4 clonotypes appeared in common. It was the few donors that limited the genetic and exposure-history diversity represented.

The germline V gene has CDR1 LNHNV and CDR2 YYDKDF (reference sequence). Between the trimmed V and J ends, which lost 0 bases and 1 base, there was a span of 9 bases. This CDR3 has 15 amino acids. In replicate PCRs of sorted subsets, roughly 190 ng DNA, approximately 30,000 T cell genomes, was used. Only in-frame clones appear in the TCRdb table, and some are missing; sequencing was by immunoSEQ multiplex PCR. The sample consists of hundreds of thousands of clones, 80% to 95% of them appearing once. For this clone: Its target is unknown.

Naive CD8 cells lacked CD45RO, underwent positive selection for CCR7 and left out terminally differentiated effector memory CD45RA+ cells. This rearrangement joins TRBV15 to TRBJ1-2; D call uncertain. This TCR was sampled from a man younger than 45 in good health. Sequencing was performed on naive CD8+ T cells sorted from blood. CDR3 amino acids: CATSRDRGGNYGYTF. The CDR3 coding sequence is TGTGCCACCAGCAGAGATCGAGGCGGTAACTATGGCTACACCTTC.